This note documents a single TCR beta chain sequence. The antigen is undetermined. J was trimmed by 0 bases and V by 1 base; bases with no gene match: 0. This CDR3 spans 13 amino acids. The germline CDR1 and CDR2 sequences are GTSNPN and SVGIG (reference sequence). This specimen belongs to a study of PD-1 blockade in classical Hodgkin lymphoma. Findings and limits, study-wide: A reduction in baseline TCR diversity was reportedly seen in newly diagnosed patients relative to healthy donors. The drivers behind the repertoire differences, possibly disease activity or prior therapy, remain undefined.

The protocol was immunoSEQ multiplex PCR, while the TCRdb copy is restricted to in-frame clones and leaves out a portion. The sample gives about 15,000 clones, more than 70% of which show up once; 0.84% is in the top ten. Specified time point: newly diagnosed, previously untreated cHL patient sample. Purified CD4+ T cells were obtained from thawed PBMCs through magnetic negative selection. Untreated, newly diagnosed classical Hodgkin lymphoma PBMCs were comparators. Material: CD4+ T cells from blood. The receptor comes from a human donor with classical Hodgkin lymphoma. V and J are TRBV30 and TRBJ2-7, with 7 bases matching TRBD2. The CDR3 is CAWSGGSSYEQYF. The CDR3 DNA reads TGTGCCTGGAGTGGCGGGAGCTCCTACGAGCAGTACTTC.